This TCR beta chain emerged from a study of cytomegalovirus exposure and HLA in healthy donors. The study's findings and limits: There were approximately 150 TCR beta chains listed as cytomegalovirus-associated. In a later analysis, at a false discovery rate of 0.05, 16,951 TCR beta sequences were associated with HLA alleles. Presence/absence analysis assumed near-uniform sequencing depth across donors.

The germline CDR1 and CDR2 sequences are DFQATT and SNEGSKA (reference sequence). The CDR3 length is 9 residues. V lost 5 bases to trimming and J lost 5 bases, with 3 bases between them. PCR amplification relied on 60 Vbeta primers (plus 13 Jbeta primers). The table came from immunoSEQ multiplex PCR; TCRdb's copy has only in-frame clones and leaves some out. The data contain some 150,000 clones, approximately 80% of them singletons. With regard to this clone: The antigen remains unidentified.

The origin of this receptor is a man in his thirties or forties in good health and CMV-seronegative. The sample consisted of PBMCs. The chain combines TRBV20-1 with TRBJ1-2; D call uncertain. The CDR3 nucleotides are TGCAGTGCTCGGTATGGCTACACCTTC. Translation: CSARYGYTF.